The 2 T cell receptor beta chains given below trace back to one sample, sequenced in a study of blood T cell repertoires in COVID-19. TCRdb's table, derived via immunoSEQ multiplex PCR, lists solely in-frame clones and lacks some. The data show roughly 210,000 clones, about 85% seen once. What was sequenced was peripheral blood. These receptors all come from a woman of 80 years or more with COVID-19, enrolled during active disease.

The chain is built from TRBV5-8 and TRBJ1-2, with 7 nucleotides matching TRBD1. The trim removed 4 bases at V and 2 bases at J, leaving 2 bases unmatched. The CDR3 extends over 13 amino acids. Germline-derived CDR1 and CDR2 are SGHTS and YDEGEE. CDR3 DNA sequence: TGTGCCAGCAGCCCGACAGGGAACTATGGCTACACCTTC. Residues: CASSPTGNYGYTF.

The CDR3 reads CASSAQTGGAGDGYTF. Here the CDR3 DNA reads TGTGCCAGTAGTGCCCAGACAGGGGGCGCTGGGGATGGCTACACCTTC. V usage is TRBV19 and J usage is TRBJ1-2; 10 nucleotides match TRBD1. Germline-derived CDR1 and CDR2 are LNHDA and SQIVND (reference sequence). V lost 5 bases to trimming and J lost 6 bases; unmatched junction nucleotides: 12. The CDR3 is made up of 16 amino acids.